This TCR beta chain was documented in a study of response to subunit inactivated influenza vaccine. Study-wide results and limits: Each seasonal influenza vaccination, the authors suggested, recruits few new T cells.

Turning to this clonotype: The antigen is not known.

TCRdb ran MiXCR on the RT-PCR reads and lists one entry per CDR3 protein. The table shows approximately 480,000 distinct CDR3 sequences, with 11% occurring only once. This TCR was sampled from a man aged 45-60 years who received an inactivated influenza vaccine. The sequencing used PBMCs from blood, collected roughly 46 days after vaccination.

The CDR3 DNA reads TGCGCCAGCAGCCCAATGACGCTAGGGACTGGCACTGAAGCTTTCTTT. Translating it yields CASSPMTLGTGTEAFF. The chain couples TRBV4-3 to TRBJ1-1; D might be TRBD1 (5 bases). The germline gives CDR1 LGHNA, CDR2 YSLEER. The V and J ends lost 4 bases and 4 bases respectively, with 19 bases between them. This CDR3 region has 16 residues.